Following are 5 T cell receptor beta chains from one sample sequenced in a study of cytomegalovirus exposure and HLA in healthy donors. TCRdb's table, derived via immunoSEQ multiplex PCR, lists solely in-frame clones and lacks some. In the table there are 60,000 to 85,000 clones, just over 95% of which are singletons. The sample consisted of PBMCs. The receptors originated from a woman aged 18 to 35 in good health and CMV-seropositive.

This chain links TRBV28 with TRBJ2-2; 10 bases line up with TRBD2. The V gene's germline CDR1 is MDHEN and CDR2 SYDVKM. The CDR3 spans 19 residues. J was trimmed by 6 bases and V by 3 bases; bases with no gene match: 16. CDR3 region: CASSFLSWASGSLAGELFF. The CDR3 DNA follows: TGTGCCAGCAGTTTCCTCTCTTGGGCTAGCGGGAGTCTAGCCGGGGAGCTGTTTTTT.

This chain links TRBV6-1 with TRBJ2-3; 9 positions agree with TRBD2. The CDR3 totals 15 residues. In germline, CDR1 is MNHNS, CDR2 SASEGT. Losses at the gene ends were 5 bases for V and 0 bases for J; bases not matched to a gene: 3. CDR3 sequence (DNA): TGTGCCAGCAGTCGACTAGCGGAGAGCACAGATACGCAGTATTTT. Its translation: CASSRLAESTDTQYF.

The rearrangement links TRBV28 to TRBJ2-1; the match to TRBD2 covers 7 bases. The CDR3 sequence is 14 residues long. Germline V lookup: CDR1 MDHEN, CDR2 SYDVKM. Losses at the gene ends were 3 bases for V and 13 bases for J; bases not matched to a gene: 12. The CDR3 here is CASSLLAEVTGQFF. The CDR3 coding sequence is TGTGCCAGCAGTTTGCTAGCGGAGGTAACTGGTCAGTTCTTC.

The gene calls are TRBV28 and TRBJ2-7, with D possibly TRBD2 on 7 matching bases. Germline loops: CDR1 MDHEN, CDR2 SYDVKM. The length of the CDR3 is 17 residues. Between the trimmed V and J ends, which lost 5 bases and 2 bases, there was a span of 22 bases. CDR3 in DNA: TGTGCCAGCAGTATCGTGAGGGGGGGCATCTCCCCCTACGAGCAGTACTTC. Translating it yields CASSIVRGGISPYEQYF.

The CDR3 DNA follows: TGCGCCAGCAGCCAAGAAATAGCGGATACTTACGAGCAGTACTTC. Translation: CASSQEIADTYEQYF. The chain joins TRBV4-3 to TRBJ2-7, with a possible D match to TRBD2 (6 bases). The CDR3 covers 15 residues. V shed 0 bases and J shed 4 bases, with 13 bases lying between them. CDR1 is LGHNA and CDR2 is YSLEER in the germline V gene.